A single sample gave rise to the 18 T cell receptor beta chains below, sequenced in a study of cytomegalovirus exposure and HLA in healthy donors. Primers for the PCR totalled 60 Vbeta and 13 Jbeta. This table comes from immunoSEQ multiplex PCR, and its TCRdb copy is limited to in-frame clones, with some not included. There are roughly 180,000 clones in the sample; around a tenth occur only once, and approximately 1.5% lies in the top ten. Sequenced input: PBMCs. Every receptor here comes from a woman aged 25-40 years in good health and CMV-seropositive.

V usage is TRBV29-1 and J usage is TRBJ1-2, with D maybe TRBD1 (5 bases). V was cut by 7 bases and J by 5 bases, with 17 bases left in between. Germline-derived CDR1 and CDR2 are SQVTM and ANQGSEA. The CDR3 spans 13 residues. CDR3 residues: CSALKQGGYGYTF. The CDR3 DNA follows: TGCAGCGCGCTCAAGCAGGGAGGGTATGGCTACACCTTC.

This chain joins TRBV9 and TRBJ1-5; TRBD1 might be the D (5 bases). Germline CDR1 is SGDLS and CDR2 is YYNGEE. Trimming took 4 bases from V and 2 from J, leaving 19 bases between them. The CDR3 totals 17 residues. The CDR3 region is CASSQGTSGGGNQPQHF. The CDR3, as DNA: TGTGCCAGCAGCCAAGGGACCTCGGGGGGGGGCAATCAGCCCCAGCATTTT.

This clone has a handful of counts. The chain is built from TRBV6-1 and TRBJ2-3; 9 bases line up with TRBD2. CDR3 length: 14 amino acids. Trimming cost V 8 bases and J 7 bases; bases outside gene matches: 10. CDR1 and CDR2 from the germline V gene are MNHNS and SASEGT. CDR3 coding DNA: TGTGCCAGCCAATCTAGCGGGACCATGAATACGCAGTATTTT. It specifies CASQSSGTMNTQYF.

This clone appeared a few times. DNA of the CDR3: TGTGCCATCAGGGGGACTCTAGCGGGAGAAAACGAGCAGTACTTC. Amino acid sequence: CAIRGTLAGENEQYF. This chain joins TRBV10-3 and TRBJ2-7; 10 bases fit TRBD2. CDR1 and CDR2 from the germline V gene are ENHRY and SYGVKD. The CDR3 is 15 residues long. Unmatched junction bases numbered 10, after V lost 6 bases and J lost 5 bases.

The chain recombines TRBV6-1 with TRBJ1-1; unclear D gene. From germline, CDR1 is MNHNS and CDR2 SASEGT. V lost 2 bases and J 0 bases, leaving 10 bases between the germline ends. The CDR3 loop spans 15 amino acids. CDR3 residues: CASSEYYEMNTEAFF. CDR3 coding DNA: TGTGCCAGCAGTGAATACTATGAGATGAACACTGAAGCTTTCTTT.

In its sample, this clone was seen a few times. The CDR3 DNA follows: TGTGCCAGCCGGTCGGTCGGGACAGGCACAGATACGCAGTATTTT. Translation gives CASRSVGTGTDTQYF. This sequence joins TRBV2 and TRBJ2-3; 7 nucleotides agree with TRBD1. The trim removed 8 bases at V and 1 base at J, leaving 9 bases unmatched. Germline loops: CDR1 SNHLY, CDR2 FYNNEI. The CDR3 runs 15 residues. The full variable domain, completed using reference TRBV2 and TRBJ2-3, is EPEVTQTPSHQVTQMGQEVILRCVPISNHLYFYWYRQILGQKVEFLVSFYNNEISEKSEIFDDQFSVERPDGSNFTLKIRSTKLEDSAMYFCASRSVGTGTDTQYFGPGTRLTVL.

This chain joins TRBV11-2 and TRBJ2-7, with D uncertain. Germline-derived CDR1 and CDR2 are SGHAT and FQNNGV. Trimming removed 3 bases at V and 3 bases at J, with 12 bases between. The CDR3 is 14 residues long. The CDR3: CASSLGRMIYEQYF. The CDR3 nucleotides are TGTGCCAGCAGCTTGGGCCGGATGATCTACGAGCAGTACTTC.

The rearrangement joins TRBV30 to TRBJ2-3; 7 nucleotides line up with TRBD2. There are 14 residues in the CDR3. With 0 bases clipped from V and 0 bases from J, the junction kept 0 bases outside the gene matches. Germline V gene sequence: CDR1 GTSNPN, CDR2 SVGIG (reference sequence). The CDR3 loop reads CAWSVGGSTDTQYF. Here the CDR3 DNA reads TGTGCCTGGAGTGTGGGGGGGAGCACAGATACGCAGTATTTT.

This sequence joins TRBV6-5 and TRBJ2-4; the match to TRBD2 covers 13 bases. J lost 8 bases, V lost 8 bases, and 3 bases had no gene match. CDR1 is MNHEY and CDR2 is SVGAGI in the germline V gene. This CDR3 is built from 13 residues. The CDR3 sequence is CASSLAGGHIQYF. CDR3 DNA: TGTGCCAGCTCACTAGCGGGAGGGCACATTCAGTACTTC.

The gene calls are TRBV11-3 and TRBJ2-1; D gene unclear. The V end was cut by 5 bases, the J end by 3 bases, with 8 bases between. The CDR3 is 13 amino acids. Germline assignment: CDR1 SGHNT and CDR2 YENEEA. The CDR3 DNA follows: TGTGCCAGCAGCCTAGGAGTCTACAATGAGCAGTTCTTC. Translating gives CASSLGVYNEQFF.

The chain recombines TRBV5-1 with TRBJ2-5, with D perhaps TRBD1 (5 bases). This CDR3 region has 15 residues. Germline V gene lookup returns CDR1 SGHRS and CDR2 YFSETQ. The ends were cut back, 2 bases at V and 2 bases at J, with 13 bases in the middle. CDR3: CASSLGAGLQETQYF. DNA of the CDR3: TGCGCCAGCAGCTTAGGGGCAGGGTTACAAGAGACCCAGTACTTC.

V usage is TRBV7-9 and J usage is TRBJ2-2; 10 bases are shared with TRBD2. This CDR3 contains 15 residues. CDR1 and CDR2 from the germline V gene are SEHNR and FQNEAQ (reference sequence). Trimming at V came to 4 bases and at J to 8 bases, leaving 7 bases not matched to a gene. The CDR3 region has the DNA TGTGCCAGCAGCTCCCGAATAGCGGGAGGTGGGGAGCTGTTTTTT. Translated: CASSSRIAGGGELFF.

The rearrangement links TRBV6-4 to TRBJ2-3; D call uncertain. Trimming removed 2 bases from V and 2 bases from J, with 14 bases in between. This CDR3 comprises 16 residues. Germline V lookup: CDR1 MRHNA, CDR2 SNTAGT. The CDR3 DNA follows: TGTGCCAGCAGTGACCTTGCGGAGAGGCCCACAGATACGCAGTATTTT. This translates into CASSDLAERPTDTQYF.

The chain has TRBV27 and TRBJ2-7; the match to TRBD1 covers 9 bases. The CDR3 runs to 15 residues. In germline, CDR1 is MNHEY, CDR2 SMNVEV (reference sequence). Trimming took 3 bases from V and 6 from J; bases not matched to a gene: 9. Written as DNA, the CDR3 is TGTGCCAGCAGTTTTTGGGGGACAGGGATACCCGAGCAGTACTTC. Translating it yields CASSFWGTGIPEQYF.

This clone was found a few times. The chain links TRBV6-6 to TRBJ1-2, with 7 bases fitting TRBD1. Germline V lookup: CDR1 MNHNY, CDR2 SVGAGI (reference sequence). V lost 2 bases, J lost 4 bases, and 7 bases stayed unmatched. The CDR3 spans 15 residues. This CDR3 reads CASSYDGQASYGYTF. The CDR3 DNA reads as TGTGCCAGCAGTTACGACGGACAGGCAAGCTATGGCTACACCTTC.

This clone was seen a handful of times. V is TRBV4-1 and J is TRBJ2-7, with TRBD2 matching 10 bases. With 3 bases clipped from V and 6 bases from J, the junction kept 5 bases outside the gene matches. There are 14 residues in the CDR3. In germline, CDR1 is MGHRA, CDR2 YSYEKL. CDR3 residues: CASSHLAGEGEQYF. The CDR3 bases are TGCGCCAGCAGCCACCTAGCGGGAGAAGGCGAGCAGTACTTC.

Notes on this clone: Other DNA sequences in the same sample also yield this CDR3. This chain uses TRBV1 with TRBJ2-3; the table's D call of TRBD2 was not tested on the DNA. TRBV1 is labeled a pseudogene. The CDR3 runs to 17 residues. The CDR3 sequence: CTSSQAASGRGGDTQYF. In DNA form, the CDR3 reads TGCACCAGCAGCCAAGCGGCTAGCGGGAGGGGGGGAGATACGCAGTACTTT.

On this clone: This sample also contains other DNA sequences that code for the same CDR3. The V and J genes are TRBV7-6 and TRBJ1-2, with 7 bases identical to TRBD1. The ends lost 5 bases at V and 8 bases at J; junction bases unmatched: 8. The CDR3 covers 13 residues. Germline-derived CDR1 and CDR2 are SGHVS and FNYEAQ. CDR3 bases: TGTGCCAGCAGCCCTAGACAGGGCGGAGGCTACACCTTC. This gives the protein CASSPRQGGGYTF.